This TCR beta chain was observed in a study of shared clonotypes between healthy human individuals. The overall study: Per-donor plates numbered three CD4 naive, three CD4 memory, two CD8 naive and one CD8 memory.

The method was immunoSEQ multiplex PCR; TCRdb's version includes in-frame clones alone and lacks a portion of them. The table shows more than 2,000,000 clones, with approximately 90% occurring only once. Donors were Caucasian adults residing in Nashville, Tennessee, USA. CDR3 size: 13 residues. V was shortened by 10 bases and J by 4 bases, with 16 bases between the two germline ends. Germline V gives CDR1 MNHEY, CDR2 SMNVEV (reference sequence). The TCR originated in a young man in good health. This rearrangement joins TRBV27 to TRBJ1-2; perhaps TRBD1 as D (6 bases). Sequencing was carried out using naive CD4+ T cells sorted from blood. Subset in this sample: CD45RA+ positively selected. CDR3 DNA: TGTGCCACTACACGGGACATAGCCTATGGCTACACCTTC. Translated, it gives CATTRDIAYGYTF.